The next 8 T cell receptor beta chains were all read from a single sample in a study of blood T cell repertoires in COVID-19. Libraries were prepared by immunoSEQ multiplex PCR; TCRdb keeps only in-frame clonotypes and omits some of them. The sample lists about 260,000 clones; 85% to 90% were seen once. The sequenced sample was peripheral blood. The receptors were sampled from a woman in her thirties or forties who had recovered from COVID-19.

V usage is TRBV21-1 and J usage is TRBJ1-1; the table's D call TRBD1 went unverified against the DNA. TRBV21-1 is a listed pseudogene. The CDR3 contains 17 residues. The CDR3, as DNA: TGTGCCAGCAGCAAACCCCCCGGACAGCAAGGGAACACTGAAGCTTTCTTT. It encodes CASSKPPGQQGNTEAFF.

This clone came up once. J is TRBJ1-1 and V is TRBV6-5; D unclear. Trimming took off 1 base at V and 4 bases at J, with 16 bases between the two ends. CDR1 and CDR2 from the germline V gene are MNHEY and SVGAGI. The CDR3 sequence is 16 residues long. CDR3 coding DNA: TGTGCCAGCAGTTACTATGGCGGGTATCGGGGCACTGAAGCTTTCTTT. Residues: CASSYYGGYRGTEAFF.

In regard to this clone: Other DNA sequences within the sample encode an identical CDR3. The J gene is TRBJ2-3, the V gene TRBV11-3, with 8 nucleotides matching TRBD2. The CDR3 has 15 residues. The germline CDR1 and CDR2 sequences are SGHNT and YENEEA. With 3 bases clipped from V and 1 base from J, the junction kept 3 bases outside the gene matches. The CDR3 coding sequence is TGTGCCAGCAGCTTGGGAGCGGGGGGCACAGATACGCAGTATTTT. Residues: CASSLGAGGTDTQYF.

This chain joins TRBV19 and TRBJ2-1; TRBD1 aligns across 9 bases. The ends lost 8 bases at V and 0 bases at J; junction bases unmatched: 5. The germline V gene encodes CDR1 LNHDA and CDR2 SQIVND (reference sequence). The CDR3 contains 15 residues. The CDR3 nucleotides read TGTGCCAGTTCAGGACAGGGGCGCTCCTACAATGAGCAGTTCTTC. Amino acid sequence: CASSGQGRSYNEQFF.

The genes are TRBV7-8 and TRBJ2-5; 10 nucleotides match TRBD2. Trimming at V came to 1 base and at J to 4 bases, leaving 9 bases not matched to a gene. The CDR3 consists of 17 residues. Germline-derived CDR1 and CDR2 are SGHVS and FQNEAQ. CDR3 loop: CASSLVLAGVSGETQYF. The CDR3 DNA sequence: TGTGCCAGCAGCTTAGTTCTAGCGGGGGTATCGGGAGAGACCCAGTACTTC.

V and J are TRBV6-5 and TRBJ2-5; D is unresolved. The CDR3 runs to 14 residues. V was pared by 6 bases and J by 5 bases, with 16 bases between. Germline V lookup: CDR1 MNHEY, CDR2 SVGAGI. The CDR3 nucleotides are TGTGCCAGCAGGCCTCTGGGCCCTCTGGAGACCCAGTACTTC. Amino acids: CASRPLGPLETQYF.

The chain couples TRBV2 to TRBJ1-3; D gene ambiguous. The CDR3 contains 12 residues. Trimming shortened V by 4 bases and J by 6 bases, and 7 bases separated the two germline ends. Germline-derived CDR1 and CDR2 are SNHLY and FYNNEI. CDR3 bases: TGTGCCAGCAGTGCATCACTAAACACCATATATTTT. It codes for CASSASLNTIYF.

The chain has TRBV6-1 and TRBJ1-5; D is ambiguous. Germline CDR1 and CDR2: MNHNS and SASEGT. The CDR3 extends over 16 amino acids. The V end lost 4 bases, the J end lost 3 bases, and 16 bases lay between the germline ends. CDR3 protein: CASSGPGLLLNQPQHF. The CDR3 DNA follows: TGTGCCAGCAGTGGCCCTGGGCTACTCCTCAATCAGCCCCAGCATTTT.